A single sample gave rise to the 20 T cell receptor beta chains below, sequenced in a study of T-cell memory formation after mild COVID-19. TCRdb redid the calling of the 5' RACE reads with MiXCR, one entry per CDR3 protein. Of 180,000 or so distinct CDR3 sequences in the sample, around a tenth are singletons; the top ten hold approximately 3.4%. The sample was PBMCs or a T cell subset sorted from them (not recorded which). Source of these receptors: a man aged 18 to 29 who had mild COVID-19 (a few samples of this study predate the infection). Cell type and time point are not known.

V and J are TRBV5-5 and TRBJ2-2, with D tentatively TRBD1 (6 bases). The CDR3 has 16 amino acids. Germline CDR1 reads SGHKS; CDR2 reads YYEKEE (reference sequence). Trimming removed 0 bases at V and 0 bases at J, with 9 bases between. CDR3 sequence (DNA): TGTGCCAGCAGCTTGGCCTGGACAGCGAACACCGGGGAGCTGTTTTTT. It encodes CASSLAWTANTGELFF.

The chain joins TRBV28 to TRBJ2-7; 13 bases match TRBD2. This CDR3 spans 15 amino acids. The trim removed 4 bases at V and 4 bases at J, leaving 4 bases unmatched. In germline, CDR1 is MDHEN, CDR2 SYDVKM. The CDR3 coding sequence is TGTGCCAGCAGTTGGGGGACTAGCGGGGAGTACGAGCAGTACGTC. It is translated as CASSWGTSGEYEQYV.

This clonotype was recorded a few times. The gene calls are TRBV5-5 and TRBJ1-1, with 7 bases matching TRBD1. Germline V gene sequence: CDR1 SGHKS, CDR2 YYEKEE (reference sequence). Trimming at V came to 2 bases and at J to 4 bases, leaving 5 bases not matched to a gene. The CDR3 length is 14 residues. CDR3 sequence reads: CASSFSGGGTEAFF. The CDR3, as DNA: TGTGCCAGCAGCTTCTCAGGGGGGGGCACTGAAGCTTTCTTT.

This chain connects TRBV27 to TRBJ2-7; 8 nucleotides align to TRBD2. Germline-derived CDR1 and CDR2 are MNHEY and SMNVEV (reference sequence). This CDR3 has 16 amino acids. J lost 1 base, V lost 5 bases, and 10 bases had no gene match. The CDR3 loop is CASSPFGGASSYEQYV. CDR3 bases: TGTGCCAGCAGTCCGTTCGGGGGGGCCTCGTCCTACGAGCAGTACGTC.

This clonotype was counted ten times or more. The chain links TRBV7-2 to TRBJ1-6; D gene unclear. The V and J ends lost 0 bases and 7 bases respectively, with 10 bases between them. The germline V gene encodes CDR1 SGHTA and CDR2 FQGNSA. The CDR3 contains 15 residues. CDR3 protein: CASSLAAGLNSPLHF. The CDR3 coding sequence is TGTGCCAGCAGCTTAGCTGCAGGACTAAATTCACCCCTCCACTTT.

The V call is TRBV4-1, the J call TRBJ2-5, with unresolved D. Germline loops: CDR1 MGHRA, CDR2 YSYEKL. With 4 bases removed from V and 5 bases from J, the gap between germline ends came to 14 bases. The length of the CDR3 is 14 residues. The CDR3 region has the DNA TGCGCCAGCAGCCCTCTCGCGATTCGGGAGACCCAGTACTTC. Encoded protein: CASSPLAIRETQYF.

This chain uses TRBV5-1 with TRBJ2-3; the D is unclear. The length of the CDR3 is 13 residues. Germline V gene lookup returns CDR1 SGHRS and CDR2 YFSETQ. The V end was cut by 0 bases, the J end by 8 bases, with 10 bases between. CDR3 protein: CASSLDPTGTQYF. The CDR3 nucleotides are TGCGCCAGCAGCTTGGACCCCACGGGTACGCAGTATTTT.

The chain is built from TRBV18 and TRBJ2-1; D not certain. Trimming shortened V by 1 base and J by 8 bases, and 9 bases separated the two germline ends. The length of the CDR3 is 13 residues. CDR1 KGHSH and CDR2 LQKENI come from the germline V gene. The CDR3 here is CASSPLGIDEQFF. DNA of the CDR3: TGTGCCAGCTCACCACTTGGGATCGATGAGCAGTTCTTC. The whole variable domain, remainder taken from reference TRBV18 and TRBJ2-1, is NAGVMQNPRHLVRRRGQEARLRCSPMKGHSHVYWYRQLPEEGLKFMVYLQKENIIDESGMPKERFSAEFPKEGPSILRIQQVVRGDSAAYFCASSPLGIDEQFFGPGTRLTVL.

V usage is TRBV4-3 and J usage is TRBJ1-1; possibly TRBD1 for D (5 bases). The ends were cut back, 4 bases at V and 12 bases at J, with 24 bases in the middle. There are 15 residues in the CDR3. Looked up from germline, CDR1 is LGHNA and CDR2 is YSLEER. CDR3 bases: TGCGCCAGCAGCCTCACCACCGGGACCGGGATCACGACTTTCTTT. Translating it yields CASSLTTGTGITTFF.

The rearrangement joins TRBV7-9 to TRBJ2-3, with D uncertain. This CDR3 contains 16 residues. V lost 0 bases, J lost 1 base, and 11 bases lay in between. In germline, CDR1 is SEHNR, CDR2 FQNEAQ (reference sequence). CDR3 DNA: TGTGCCAGCAGCTTAGCGCCTGGGGTCGGCACAGATACGCAGTATTTT. Encoded protein: CASSLAPGVGTDTQYF.

In this sample, this clonotype turned up a few times. This chain joins TRBV4-2 and TRBJ1-2; D unclear. The CDR3 loop spans 17 amino acids. Germline lookup yields CDR1 LGHNA and CDR2 YNFKEQ. V was cut by 0 bases and J by 8 bases, with 22 bases left in between. The DNA for the CDR3 is TGTGCCAGCAGCCAAGATCGAAGGACCCTCGACGCTGGCGGCTACACCTTC. This codes for CASSQDRRTLDAGGYTF.

The V and J genes are TRBV7-6 and TRBJ1-1; perhaps TRBD1 as D (6 bases). V shed 1 base and J shed 0 bases, with 12 bases lying between them. The CDR3 runs to 16 residues. Germline values: CDR1 SGHVS, CDR2 FNYEAQ. CDR3 DNA sequence: TGTGCCAGCAGCTTAGGGGTAACAGGGTTGAACACTGAAGCTTTCTTT. Its protein product is CASSLGVTGLNTEAFF.

This clonotype was recorded a few times. V is TRBV20-1 and J is TRBJ2-3; 8 positions match TRBD2. The CDR3 has 15 amino acids. V gave up 0 bases and J gave up 5 bases; unmatched junction bases: 7. Germline CDR1 is DFQATT and CDR2 is SNEGSKA (reference sequence). For the CDR3, the DNA is TGCAGTGCTAGAGATTTCGGGGGGGCGGGAGATACGCAGTATTTT. Translated, it gives CSARDFGGAGDTQYF.

Only a few counts were recorded for this clonotype. The CDR3 region is CASSWRTGLKGEQYV. The CDR3 DNA follows: TGTGCCAGCAGCTGGAGGACAGGACTCAAAGGCGAGCAGTACGTC. The V call is TRBV21-1, the J call TRBJ2-7; the table's D call of TRBD1 was not tested on the DNA. TRBV21-1 represents a pseudogene. The CDR3 spans 15 residues.

In this sample, this clonotype turned up many times. This chain joins TRBV20-1 and TRBJ2-7; a possible D gene is TRBD2 (6 bases). The CDR3 consists of 12 residues. V was pared by 4 bases and J by 3 bases, with 10 bases between. Germline-derived CDR1 and CDR2 are DFQATT and SNEGSKA (reference sequence). CDR3 sequence (DNA): TGCAGTGCTACGGCGGGGAGCTACGAGCAGTACTTC. Protein: CSATAGSYEQYF.

This clonotype was observed at least ten times. V gene TRBV7-6 combines with J gene TRBJ2-5, with a possible D match to TRBD2 (7 bases). The germline V gene encodes CDR1 SGHVS and CDR2 FNYEAQ. The CDR3 runs to 16 residues. Trimming removed 2 bases from V and 3 bases from J, with 16 bases in between. The CDR3 DNA sequence: TGTGCCAGCAGCTTAACGGGGGGCCGAGGGAAAGAGACCCAGTACTTC. It is translated as CASSLTGGRGKETQYF.

This clonotype was picked up many times. This chain links TRBV29-1 with TRBJ2-2; 9 positions agree with TRBD1. This CDR3 comprises 14 residues. Germline CDR1 reads SQVTM; CDR2 reads ANQGSEA. The ends lost 4 bases at V and 4 bases at J; junction bases unmatched: 4. The CDR3 protein is CSVARQGGTGELFF. The CDR3 region has the DNA TGCAGCGTTGCCAGACAGGGGGGCACCGGGGAGCTGTTTTTT.

This clonotype was recorded a few times. The chain recombines TRBV7-2 with TRBJ1-2; possibly TRBD1 for D (5 bases). The CDR3 is 14 residues long. CDR1 is SGHTA and CDR2 is FQGNSA in the germline V gene. The germline V and J ends were trimmed by 1 base and 8 bases, with 14 bases remaining between them. The CDR3 region is CASSLVTGEGGYTF. In nucleotides, the CDR3 is TGTGCCAGCAGCTTAGTTACGGGAGAGGGGGGCTACACCTTC.

The V and J genes are TRBV20-1 and TRBJ1-1; D perhaps matches TRBD1 (5 bases). Germline CDR1 DFQATT, CDR2 SNEGSKA (reference sequence). CDR3 length: 14 residues. Trimming pared 1 base from V and 4 bases from J, leaving 13 bases between. The CDR3 is CSARGGAYVTEAFF. For the CDR3, the DNA is TGCAGTGCTAGAGGAGGGGCATACGTCACTGAAGCTTTCTTT.

The chain couples TRBV12-5 to TRBJ2-3, with 9 bases matching TRBD2. Germline V gene sequence: CDR1 LGHNT, CDR2 FRNRAP. The ends lost 1 base at V and 3 bases at J; junction bases unmatched: 8. The CDR3 is made up of 17 amino acids. The CDR3 loop reads CASGLETGTSPTDTQYF. CDR3 bases: TGTGCTAGTGGTTTGGAGACCGGGACTAGCCCGACAGATACGCAGTATTTT.